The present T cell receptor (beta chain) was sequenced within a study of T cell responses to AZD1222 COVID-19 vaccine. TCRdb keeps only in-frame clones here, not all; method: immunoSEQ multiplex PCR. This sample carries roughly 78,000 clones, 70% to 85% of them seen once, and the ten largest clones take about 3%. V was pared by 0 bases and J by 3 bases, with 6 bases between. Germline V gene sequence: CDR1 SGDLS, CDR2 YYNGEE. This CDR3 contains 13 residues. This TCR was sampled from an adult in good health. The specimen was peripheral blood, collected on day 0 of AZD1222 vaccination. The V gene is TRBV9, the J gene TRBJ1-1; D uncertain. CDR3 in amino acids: CASSVDTYTEAFF. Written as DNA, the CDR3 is TGTGCCAGCAGCGTAGACACTTACACTGAAGCTTTCTTT.